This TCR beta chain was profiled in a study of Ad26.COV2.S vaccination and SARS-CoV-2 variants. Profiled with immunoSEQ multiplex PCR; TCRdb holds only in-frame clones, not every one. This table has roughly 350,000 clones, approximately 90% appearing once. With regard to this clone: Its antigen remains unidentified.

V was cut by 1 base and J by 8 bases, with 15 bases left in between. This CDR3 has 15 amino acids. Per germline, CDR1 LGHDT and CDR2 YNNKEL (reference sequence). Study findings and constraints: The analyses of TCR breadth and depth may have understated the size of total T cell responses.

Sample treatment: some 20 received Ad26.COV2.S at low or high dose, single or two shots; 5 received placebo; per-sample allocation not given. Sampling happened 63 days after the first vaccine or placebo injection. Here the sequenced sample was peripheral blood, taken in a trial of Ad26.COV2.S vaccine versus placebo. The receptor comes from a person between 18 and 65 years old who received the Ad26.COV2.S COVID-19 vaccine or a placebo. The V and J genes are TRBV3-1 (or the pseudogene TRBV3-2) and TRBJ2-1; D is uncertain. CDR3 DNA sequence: TGTGCCAGCAGCCAAGGGCTAGGCTCGGGCGATGAGCAGTTCTTC. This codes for CASSQGLGSGDEQFF.